These T cell receptor beta chains were read from a single sample in a study of PD-1 blockade in classical Hodgkin lymphoma. Sequencing used immunoSEQ multiplex PCR; TCRdb keeps in-frame clones, though not all of them. The sample gives some 38,000 clones, more than 65% of which show up once; roughly 15% is in the top ten. The source material was peripheral blood mononuclear cells (PBMCs), sampled before the second cycle of nivolumab. Receptors originate from a human donor with classical Hodgkin lymphoma. CDR3s include the opening cysteine and the closing phenylalanine or tryptophan.

cdr3_length v_call cdr3_aa
15 TRBV7-6 CASSPHSFSTDTQYF
15 TRBV19 CASSLQPTGSYEQYF
15 TRBV19 CASSSRDRGTDTQYF
12 TRBV7-9 CASSIDSYGYTF
12 TRBV10-3 CAISDPLAKAFF
20 TRBV10-1 CASGVSERGGPLGRTDTQYF
14 TRBV5-1 CASSLNGGGNTIYF
14 TRBV27 CASSNGQGWHEQYF
16 TRBV27 CASSTTGPVISNEQFF
13 TRBV7-2 CASSLALASEQYF
16 TRBV7-8 CASSLHPGTGKTEAFF
11 TRBV7-9 CASSQSLVQFF
15 TRBV2 CASSEPPGGPDTQYF
13 TRBV18 CASSPGQGLELFF
17 TRBV14 CASSSYPRTGRGTEAFF
11 TRBV20-1 CSAEATDTQYF
14 TRBV4-3 CASSQDTGREKLFF
17 TRBV7-9 CASSLAVDTRGSSPLHF
15 TRBV11-2 CASSQMGRFQETQYF
13 TRBV4-2 CASSQDPRKTQYF
14 TRBV7-9 CASYDSRGTYEQYF
17 TRBV7-6 CASSLTGGLRGTDTQYF
14 TRBV30 CAWTSGEYTDTQYF
15 TRBV5-1 CASSSISGGYYEQYF
14 TRBV9 CASSPPRNTGELFF
15 TRBV4-1 CASSQGVSDTYEQYF
14 TRBV7-2 CASSLESLRGVEYF
14 TRBV27 CASSLLGESYEQYF
16 TRBV5-8 CASSMEPGGASYEQYF
17 TRBV1 CTSSQDPRGPSYNEQFF
16 TRBV7-2 CASSFGWASGGYEQYF
14 TRBV5-1 CASSQGPGTDTQYF
12 TRBV5-5 CASSWTGVGYTF
14 TRBV2 CASSENSFSVGQYF
14 TRBV4-1 CASSGQGRDYEQYF
12 TRBV14 CASGTANSPLHF
15 TRBV6-5 CASSSGQGSNQPQHF
15 TRBV4-1 CASSLVGGRGETQYF
14 TRBV4-1 CASSQDPDSYEQYF
12 TRBV7-2 CASSLRGGEAFF
12 TRBV7-6 CASSPGLYEQYF
18 TRBV5-4 CASSLFSQGGGWNSPLHF
14 TRBV6-1 CASRPDRARDGYTF
14 TRBV7-2 CASSYGLVSYEQYF
15 TRBV7-9 CASLRARSLDNEQFF
13 TRBV6-6 CASTTRIGYGYTF
16 TRBV7-2 CASSLHGQALPYEQYF
16 TRBV15 CATSRQTGFSGNTIYF
14 TRBV29-1 CSGRTSGVAGELFF
15 TRBV5-4 CASSLDWHPGNTIYF
15 TRBV6-7 CASSSIRLFGNTIYF
16 TRBV5-1 CASSLPTLTANTEAFF
15 TRBV11-2 CASSLEDRRNSPLHF